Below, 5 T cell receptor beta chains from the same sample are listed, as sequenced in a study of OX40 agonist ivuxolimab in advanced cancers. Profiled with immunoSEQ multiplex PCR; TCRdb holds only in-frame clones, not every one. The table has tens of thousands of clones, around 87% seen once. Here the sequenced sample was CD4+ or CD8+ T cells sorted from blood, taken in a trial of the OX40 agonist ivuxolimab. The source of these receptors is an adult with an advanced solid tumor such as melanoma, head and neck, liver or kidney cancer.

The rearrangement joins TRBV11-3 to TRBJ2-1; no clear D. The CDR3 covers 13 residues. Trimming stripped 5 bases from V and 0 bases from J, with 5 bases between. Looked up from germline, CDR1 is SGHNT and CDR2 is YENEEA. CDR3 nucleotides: TGTGCCAGCAGCCGTAGCTCCTACAATGAGCAGTTCTTC. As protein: CASSRSSYNEQFF.

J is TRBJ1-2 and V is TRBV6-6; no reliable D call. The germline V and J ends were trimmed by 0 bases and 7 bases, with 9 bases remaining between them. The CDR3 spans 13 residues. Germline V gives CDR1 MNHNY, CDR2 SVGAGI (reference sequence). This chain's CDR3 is CASSYSKDFGYTF. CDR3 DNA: TGTGCCAGCAGTTACTCGAAAGACTTTGGCTACACCTTC.

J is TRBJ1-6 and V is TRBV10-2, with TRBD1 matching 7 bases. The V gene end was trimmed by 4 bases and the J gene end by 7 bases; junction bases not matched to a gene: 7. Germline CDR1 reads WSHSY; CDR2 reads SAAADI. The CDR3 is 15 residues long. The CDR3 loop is CASSARQGVNSPLHF. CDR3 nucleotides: TGCGCCAGCAGTGCGAGACAGGGAGTCAATTCACCCCTCCACTTT.

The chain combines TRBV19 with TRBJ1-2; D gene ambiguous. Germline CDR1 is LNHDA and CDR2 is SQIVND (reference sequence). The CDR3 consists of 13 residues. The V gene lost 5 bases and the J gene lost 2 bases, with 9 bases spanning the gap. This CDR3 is CASSHSQNYGYTF. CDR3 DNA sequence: TGTGCCAGTAGTCATAGTCAGAACTATGGCTACACCTTC.

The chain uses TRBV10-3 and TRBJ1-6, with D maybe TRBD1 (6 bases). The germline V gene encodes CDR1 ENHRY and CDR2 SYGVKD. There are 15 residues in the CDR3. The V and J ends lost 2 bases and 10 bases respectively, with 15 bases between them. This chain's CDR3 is CAISERAGESSPLHF. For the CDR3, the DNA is TGTGCCATCAGTGAGAGGGCAGGGGAAAGCTCACCCCTCCACTTT.